The 18 T cell receptor beta chains below all came from one sample that was sequenced in a study of technical replicates of blood from a handful of donors (dated by TCRdb to the late 2010s). The library was prepared using the immunoSEQ multiplex PCR assay. TCRdb provides this immuneACCESS table in a form limited to in-frame rearrangements. Some clones are lacking; in checked studies, under half of them reflect an unresolved V gene, and why the rest are absent is not known. The sample has some 71,000 clones on record, nearly 98% of them singletons. The ten largest clones capture over 0.2% of the sample. The sample taken for sequencing was T cells isolated from PBMCs. These TCRs come from a human donor in good health.

The chain couples TRBV9 to TRBJ2-3, with 8 nucleotides matching TRBD2. The CDR3 has 17 amino acids. Germline lookup yields CDR1 SGDLS and CDR2 YYNGEE. V was pared by 0 bases and J by 3 bases, with 9 bases of the junction left unmatched. The CDR3 DNA is TGTGCCAGCAGCGTAGCTATCGGAGCGGGAGTGACAGATACGCAGTATTTT. Protein sequence: CASSVAIGAGVTDTQYF.

The chain joins TRBV5-1 to TRBJ1-1; D remains ambiguous. CDR3 length equals 14 residues. Germline V gene lookup returns CDR1 SGHRS and CDR2 YFSETQ. V lost 2 bases and J 1 base, leaving 9 bases between the germline ends. The CDR3, as DNA: TGCGCCAGCAGCTTTGACGGGGAGAACACTGAAGCTTTCTTT. This sequence encodes CASSFDGENTEAFF.

This chain uses TRBV13 with TRBJ1-2; D is perhaps TRBD1 (5 bases). The CDR3 has 15 amino acids. Trimming pared 1 base from V and 7 bases from J, leaving 16 bases between. The germline V gene encodes CDR1 PRHDT and CDR2 FYEKMQ (reference sequence). The CDR3 DNA sequence: TGTGCCAGCAGCTTAGTTATGAATTCCAGGGCTGGCTACACCTTC. It encodes CASSLVMNSRAGYTF.

The rearrangement joins TRBV28 to TRBJ1-1, with D possibly being TRBD1 (5 bases). The V and J ends lost 4 bases and 2 bases respectively, with 11 bases between them. Germline V CDR1 and CDR2: MDHEN, SYDVKM. CDR3 length equals 14 residues. CDR3 region: CASSSIRGNTEAFF. DNA for the CDR3: TGTGCCAGCAGTTCTATAAGGGGCAACACTGAAGCTTTCTTT.

The V call is TRBV7-3, the J call TRBJ1-1; 11 nucleotides align to TRBD1. The V gene's germline CDR1 is SGHTA and CDR2 FQGTGA. The CDR3 spans 16 residues. The V gene end was trimmed by 2 bases and the J gene end by 6 bases; junction bases not matched to a gene: 8. The CDR3 bases are TGTGCCAGCAGCTTAGGGGGGGACAGGGGGGCCGCTGAAGCTTTCTTT. It is translated as CASSLGGDRGAAEAFF.

The genes are TRBV28 and TRBJ2-7; 7 nucleotides align to TRBD2. Per the germline V gene, CDR1 is MDHEN and CDR2 is SYDVKM. This CDR3 contains 13 residues. J was trimmed by 2 bases and V by 6 bases; bases with no gene match: 4. The CDR3 DNA follows: TGTGCCAGCAGGATAGCGGGCCCCTACGAGCAGTACTTC. Its protein is CASRIAGPYEQYF.

This sequence joins TRBV7-6 and TRBJ2-3; 9 bases agree with TRBD2. V lost 2 bases, J lost 2 bases, and 5 bases stayed unmatched. The CDR3 loop spans 16 amino acids. CDR1 is SGHVS, CDR2 FNYEAQ, per germline. CDR3 region: CASSLSGGGATDTQYF. The CDR3 nucleotides are TGTGCCAGCAGCTTATCTGGCGGGGGGGCCACAGATACGCAGTATTTT.

The chain is built from TRBV19 and TRBJ2-3, with D perhaps TRBD2 (5 bases). The germline V gene has CDR1 LNHDA and CDR2 SQIVND (reference sequence). The CDR3 sequence is 14 residues long. V lost 3 bases and J 4 bases, leaving 11 bases between the germline ends. CDR3 bases: TGTGCCAGTAGTATGTCGGTGAGGGCAGATACGCAGTATTTT. This encodes CASSMSVRADTQYF.

The chain carries TRBV28 and TRBJ1-1; D not certain. V was clipped by 8 bases and J by 8 bases, with 12 bases between them. The CDR3 totals 11 residues. Germline CDR1 is MDHEN and CDR2 is SYDVKM. CDR3 sequence (DNA): TGTGCCAGCCGGAGTAACTTAGAAGCTTTCTTT. The encoded protein is CASRSNLEAFF.

V and J are TRBV7-9 and TRBJ1-1; 10 bases align to TRBD1. The CDR3 length is 17 residues. The V gene end was trimmed by 2 bases and the J gene end by 4 bases; junction bases not matched to a gene: 10. In germline, CDR1 is SEHNR, CDR2 FQNEAQ (reference sequence). The CDR3 reads CASSLLGQGRRGTEAFF. The CDR3 nucleotides read TGTGCCAGCAGCTTACTGGGACAGGGGCGTCGGGGCACTGAAGCTTTCTTT.

The chain recombines TRBV20-1 with TRBJ1-1, with D unresolved. V lost 4 bases, J lost 5 bases, and 8 bases lay in between. Germline V CDR1 and CDR2: DFQATT, SNEGSKA (reference sequence). This CDR3 is built from 11 residues. The CDR3 DNA sequence: TGCAGTGCTACCCGGGAAACTGAAGCTTTCTTT. Protein sequence: CSATRETEAFF.

The chain has TRBV13 and TRBJ1-2, with D tentatively TRBD1 (6 bases). V lost 5 bases, J lost 7 bases, and 20 bases lay in between. The CDR3 sequence is 15 residues long. Germline V lookup: CDR1 PRHDT, CDR2 FYEKMQ (reference sequence). The CDR3 loop is CASSAEQGDEGGYTF. CDR3 in DNA: TGTGCCAGCAGCGCTGAACAGGGAGATGAGGGTGGCTACACCTTC.

This clone was detected only once. The gene calls are TRBV21-1 and TRBJ2-5; the D call in the table, TRBD2, was not verified against the DNA. TRBV21-1 is given as a pseudogene. The CDR3 has 19 amino acids. The CDR3 spells CASSTRHLGGDTLKETQYF. In DNA, the CDR3 is TGTGCCAGCAGCACTCGCCACTTGGGAGGGGACACCCTAAAGGAGACCCAGTACTTC.

The chain is built from TRBV7-9 and TRBJ1-1; possible D gene TRBD1, 5 bases. Trimming stripped 3 bases from V and 1 base from J, with 18 bases between. CDR3 length equals 17 residues. Germline V gene lookup returns CDR1 SEHNR and CDR2 FQNEAQ (reference sequence). The CDR3 spells CASSFTGAGSRNTEAFF. The CDR3 nucleotides read TGTGCCAGCAGCTTCACTGGGGCAGGCAGCCGGAACACTGAAGCTTTCTTT.

The chain joins TRBV6-1 to TRBJ2-1; D might be TRBD2 (6 bases). There are 15 residues in the CDR3. V gave up 6 bases and J gave up 0 bases, with 12 bases separating them. Germline CDR1 is MNHNS and CDR2 is SASEGT. The CDR3, as DNA: TGTGCCAGCAGCGGGACTTCCCGCTCCTACAATGAGCAGTTCTTC. Translation: CASSGTSRSYNEQFF.

The chain has TRBV7-8 and TRBJ1-5, with 7 bases fitting TRBD1. Germline trimming cut 5 bases from V and 0 bases from J; bases unmatched to any gene: 7. CDR3 length equals 16 residues. Per germline, CDR1 SGHVS and CDR2 FQNEAQ. The CDR3 region is CASSQSQGTSNQPQHF. The DNA of the CDR3 is TGTGCCAGCAGCCAATCACAGGGGACTAGCAATCAGCCCCAGCATTTT.

J is TRBJ1-1 and V is TRBV11-3, with a possible D match to TRBD1 (6 bases). The V and J ends lost 5 bases and 1 base respectively, with 14 bases between them. The CDR3 is 15 amino acids. Germline lookup yields CDR1 SGHNT and CDR2 YENEEA. CDR3 in amino acids: CASSPQGQRNTEAFF. The CDR3 coding sequence is TGTGCCAGCAGCCCCCAAGGACAGAGGAACACTGAAGCTTTCTTT.

The genes are TRBV11-2 and TRBJ2-5; D is unresolved. V was trimmed by 3 bases and J by 5 bases, leaving 4 bases between them. Germline CDR1 reads SGHAT; CDR2 reads FQNNGV. This CDR3 region has 11 residues. The CDR3 DNA follows: TGTGCCAGCAGCTTCGAGGAGACCCAGTACTTC. Translating gives CASSFEETQYF.